What follows are 2 T cell receptor beta chains derived from one specimen sequenced in a study of vaccination and CD4 T cells after COVID-19. These TCRs' antigens remain unknown. Treatment meaning: approximately nine-day PBMC culture with coronavirus spike peptide pools or control peptides (ViraFEST assay). According to the study, CD4+ T cells from the unexposed donor were gathered ahead of the COVID-19 pandemic (2011-2018). The Oncomine TCR Beta short-read assay was what sequenced the DNA obtained from cultured CD4+ T cells. TCRdb passed the PCR reads through MiXCR, listing each CDR3 protein once. The sample has several thousand distinct CDR3 sequences, around 50% seen once. The specimen was CD4+ T cells from blood, cultured in vitro. Every receptor here comes from a human donor in good health.

The chain combines TRBV18 with TRBJ1-1; D is perhaps TRBD1 (5 bases). The V end was cut by 2 bases, the J end by 5 bases, with 18 bases between. This CDR3 comprises 16 residues. Germline lookup yields CDR1 KGHSH and CDR2 LQKENI. CDR3 in DNA: TGTGCCAGCTCACCAAGTCGAGGCGGGGGATTAACTGAAGCTTTCTTT. It encodes CASSPSRGGGLTEAFF.

The chain recombines TRBV7-2 with TRBJ2-3, with D unresolved. CDR1 and CDR2 (germline): SGHTA, FQGNSA. This CDR3 is built from 12 residues. V lost 6 bases and J 10 bases, leaving 14 bases between the germline ends. The CDR3 DNA sequence: TGTGCCAGCAGTGCTCCGGGTGCTGCGCAGTATTTT. This encodes CASSAPGAAQYF. Combining the CDR3 with reference TRBV7-2 and TRBJ2-3 gives the whole variable domain GAGVSQSPSNKVTEKGKDVELRCDPISGHTALYWYRQSLGQGLEFLIYFQGNSAPDKSGLPSDRFSAERTGGSVSTLTIQRTQQEDSAVYLCASSAPGAAQYFGPGTRLTVL.